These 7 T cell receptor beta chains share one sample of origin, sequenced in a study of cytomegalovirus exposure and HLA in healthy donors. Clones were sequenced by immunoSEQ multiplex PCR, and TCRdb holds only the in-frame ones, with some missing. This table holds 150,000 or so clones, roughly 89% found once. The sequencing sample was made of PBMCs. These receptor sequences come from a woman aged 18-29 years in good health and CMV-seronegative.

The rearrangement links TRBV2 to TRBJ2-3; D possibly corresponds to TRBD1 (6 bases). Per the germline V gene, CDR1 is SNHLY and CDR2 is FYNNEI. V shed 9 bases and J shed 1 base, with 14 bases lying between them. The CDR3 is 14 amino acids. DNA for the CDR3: TGTGCCAGAAGTTCCGGGACACGCACAGATACGCAGTATTTT. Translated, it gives CARSSGTRTDTQYF.

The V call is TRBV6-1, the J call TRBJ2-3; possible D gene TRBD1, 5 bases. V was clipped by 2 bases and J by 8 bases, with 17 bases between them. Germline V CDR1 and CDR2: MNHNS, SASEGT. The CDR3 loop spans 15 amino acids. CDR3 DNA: TGTGCCAGCAGTGAATGGCCAGGGATGGGTGGTACGCAGTATTTT. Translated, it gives CASSEWPGMGGTQYF.

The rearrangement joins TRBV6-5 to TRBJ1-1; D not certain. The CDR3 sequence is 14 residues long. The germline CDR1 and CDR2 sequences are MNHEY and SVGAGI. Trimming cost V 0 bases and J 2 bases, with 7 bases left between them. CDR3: CASSYSRVNTEAFF. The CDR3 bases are TGTGCCAGCAGTTACTCTCGCGTTAACACTGAAGCTTTCTTT.

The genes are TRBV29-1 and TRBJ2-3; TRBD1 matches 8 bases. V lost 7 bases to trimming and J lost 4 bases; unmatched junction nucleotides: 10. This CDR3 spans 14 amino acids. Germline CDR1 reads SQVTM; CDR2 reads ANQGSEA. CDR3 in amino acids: CSDATGDVADTQYF. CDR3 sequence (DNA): TGCAGCGACGCGACAGGGGATGTTGCAGATACGCAGTATTTT.

CDR3 region: CASSLGTSGGETQYF. The CDR3 nucleotides read TGCGCCAGCAGCTTGGGTACTAGCGGAGGGGAGACCCAGTACTTC. The chain is built from TRBV5-1 and TRBJ2-5; 8 positions match TRBD2. Germline-derived CDR1 and CDR2 are SGHRS and YFSETQ. V lost 0 bases, J lost 5 bases, and 6 bases stayed unmatched. The CDR3 has 15 amino acids.

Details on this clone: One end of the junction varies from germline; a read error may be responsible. This CDR3 reads CATSGELGGDYGYTF. CDR3 nucleotides: TGTGCCACCAGCGGAGAACTTGGGGGGGACTATGGCTACACCTTC. This sequence joins TRBV15 and TRBJ1-2; maybe TRBD1 (5 bases). CDR3 length: 15 amino acids. Looked up from germline, CDR1 is LNHNV and CDR2 is YYDKDF (reference sequence).

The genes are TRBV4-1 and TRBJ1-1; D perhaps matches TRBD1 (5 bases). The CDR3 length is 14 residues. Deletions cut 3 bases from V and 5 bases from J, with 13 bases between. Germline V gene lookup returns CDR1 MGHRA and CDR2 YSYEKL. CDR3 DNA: TGCGCCAGCAGCCAGCAGGGTAGTGGAACTGAAGCTTTCTTT. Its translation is CASSQQGSGTEAFF.